The 14 T cell receptor beta chains below were found in one sample sequenced in a study of CD8 T cells in ankylosing spondylitis. A single record per CDR3 protein comes from TCRdb applying MiXCR to the 5' RACE reads. There are about 240,000 distinct CDR3 sequences in the sample; 8.6% occur only once, and almost 7% lies in the top ten. Sequencing was performed on blood, either unsorted or a sorted T cell fraction (not recorded which). These receptors originate from a male donor with ankylosing spondylitis or in good health (not recorded which).

This clonotype was detected only a few times. This chain connects TRBV4-3 to TRBJ2-5; D call uncertain. Germline V gives CDR1 LGHNA, CDR2 YSLEER. V shed 0 bases and J shed 1 base, with 12 bases lying between them. The CDR3 runs to 16 residues. CDR3 sequence: CASSQDRFGSQETQYF. DNA of the CDR3: TGCGCCAGCAGCCAAGATAGGTTTGGCAGCCAAGAGACCCAGTACTTC.

The rearrangement joins TRBV12-3 or TRBV12-4 to TRBJ2-1; D possibly corresponds to TRBD2 (5 bases). This CDR3 has 15 residues. Trimming removed 6 bases at V and 6 bases at J, with 18 bases between. CDR3 residues: CASSRDQGSLNEQFF. The DNA of the CDR3 is TGTGCCAGCAGCCGTGATCAAGGGAGCCTCAATGAGCAGTTCTTC.

CDR3 in amino acids: CASSLAGGLVAHNEQFF. Written as DNA, the CDR3 is TGTGCCAGCAGCTTAGCGGGGGGACTAGTCGCCCACAATGAGCAGTTCTTC. The chain joins TRBV7-2 to TRBJ2-1; 8 nucleotides line up with TRBD2. V was clipped by 0 bases and J by 5 bases; unmatched bases: 9. The germline CDR1 and CDR2 sequences are SGHTA and FQGNSA. The CDR3 is 17 amino acids.

This clonotype was recorded many times. The CDR3 DNA reads as TGCAGTGCTGGGGCCGCAGGTCGGGCAGATACGCAGTATTTT. It yields the protein CSAGAAGRADTQYF. This rearrangement joins TRBV20-1 to TRBJ2-3, with a possible D match to TRBD1 (5 bases). This CDR3 contains 14 residues. Per the germline V gene, CDR1 is DFQATT and CDR2 is SNEGSKA (reference sequence). Deletions cut 5 bases from V and 4 bases from J, with 16 bases between.

The chain has TRBV7-6 and TRBJ2-1, with 8 bases matching TRBD2. The J segment lost 10 bases and the V segment lost 2 bases, leaving 10 bases of the junction unmatched. The CDR3 is made up of 15 amino acids. CDR1 is SGHVS, CDR2 FNYEAQ, per germline. As DNA, the CDR3 is TGTGCCAGCAGCTTATTAGGGACTAGTGGTGGCGAGCAGTTCTTC. Amino acids: CASSLLGTSGGEQFF.

The table lists this clonotype with many counts. The CDR3 sequence is CASSQRTNTEAFF. In DNA form, the CDR3 reads TGTGCCAGCAGCCAAAGAACGAACACTGAAGCTTTCTTT. This rearrangement joins TRBV5-6 to TRBJ1-1; D call uncertain. The germline gives CDR1 SGHDT, CDR2 YYEEEE. Trimming stripped 4 bases from V and 1 base from J, with 8 bases between. This CDR3 spans 13 amino acids.

There are many counts of this clonotype. This rearrangement joins TRBV12-3 or TRBV12-4 to TRBJ2-4, with a tentative D call TRBD2 (6 bases). This CDR3 has 17 amino acids. Deletions cut 6 bases from V and 3 bases from J, with 21 bases between. CDR3 region: CASRPRIGGNDKNIQYF. The CDR3 bases are TGTGCCAGCAGGCCACGAATAGGCGGGAACGACAAAAACATTCAGTACTTC.

This clonotype was detected ten times or more. The rearrangement uses TRBV27 and TRBJ2-1; 15 bases match TRBD2. The CDR3 has 15 residues. Germline lookup yields CDR1 MNHEY and CDR2 SMNVEV (reference sequence). Unmatched junction bases numbered 6, after V lost 6 bases and J lost 9 bases. As DNA, the CDR3 is TGTGCCAGCAGCAGGACTAGCGGGAGGGCCACTGAGCAGTTCTTC. Translation gives CASSRTSGRATEQFF.

This clonotype was counted many times. The chain is built from TRBV10-3 and TRBJ1-2; 9 bases map to TRBD1. The V segment lost 7 bases and the J segment 6 bases; nucleotides outside the gene matches: 9. The CDR3 length is 14 residues. Germline CDR1 is ENHRY and CDR2 is SYGVKD. This CDR3 reads CAIKDRGDFDGYTF. For the CDR3, the DNA is TGTGCCATCAAGGACAGGGGAGACTTTGATGGCTACACCTTC.

Many counts were recorded for this clonotype. The chain carries TRBV7-6 and TRBJ2-7, with a tentative D call TRBD2 (6 bases). The CDR3 spans 15 residues. Trimming stripped 1 base from V and 4 bases from J, with 14 bases between. The germline V gene has CDR1 SGHVS and CDR2 FNYEAQ. The CDR3 sequence is CASSLGDLFEYEQYF. CDR3 sequence (DNA): TGTGCCAGCAGCTTAGGGGACTTGTTCGAGTACGAGCAGTACTTC. The variable domain in full, completed from reference TRBV7-6 and TRBJ2-7, reads GAGVSQSPRYKVTKRGQDVALRCDPISGHVSLYWYRQALGQGPEFLTYFNYEAQQDKSGLPNDRFSAERPEGSISTLTIQRTEQRDSAMYRCASSLGDLFEYEQYFGPGTRLTVT.

The table lists this clonotype with many counts. The chain has TRBV5-1 and TRBJ2-7; D gene unclear. The CDR3 extends over 13 amino acids. With 0 bases removed from V and 5 bases from J, the gap between germline ends came to 9 bases. Germline CDR1 is SGHRS and CDR2 is YFSETQ. CDR3 DNA sequence: TGCGCCAGCAGCTTGGGACCATTAAACGAGCAGTACTTC. Translation gives CASSLGPLNEQYF.

In its sample, this clonotype was seen many times. V is TRBV20-1 and J is TRBJ2-5, with no clear D. The CDR3 is 13 amino acids. The germline gives CDR1 DFQATT, CDR2 SNEGSKA (reference sequence). Trimming took off 3 bases at V and 5 bases at J, with 13 bases between the two ends. DNA of the CDR3: TGCAGTGCTAGGGCAGAGGCAAGGGAGACCCAGTACTTC. It encodes CSARAEARETQYF.

This clonotype was counted ten times or more. The V and J genes are TRBV12-3 or TRBV12-4 and TRBJ2-4; no definite D call. Trimming left V 7 bases short and J 3 bases short, with 16 bases between. CDR3 length equals 15 residues. CDR3 DNA sequence: TGTGCCAGCAAGAGGAACCCTGATGTCAAAAACATTCAGTACTTC. It specifies CASKRNPDVKNIQYF.

This chain connects TRBV12-3 or TRBV12-4 to TRBJ2-6, with D perhaps matching TRBD2 (7 bases). Trimming removed 8 bases from V and 2 bases from J, with 16 bases in between. The CDR3 is made up of 16 amino acids. As DNA, the CDR3 is TGTGCCAGCCATCACCGGGGGGCGCCTGGGGCCAACGTCCTGACTTTC. It encodes CASHHRGAPGANVLTF.